Presented here are 19 T cell receptor beta chains from one specimen sequenced in a study of beta chain features in type 1 diabetes. Reverse transcribing all isolated RNA meant expressed TCRB transcripts were sequenced. Libraries were prepared by immunoSEQ multiplex PCR; TCRdb keeps only in-frame clonotypes and omits some of them. The table includes 60,000 or so clones, roughly three fifths detected once. The sequenced sample was Tregs from blood. The receptors here all came from a woman aged 18-29 years in good health.

This rearrangement joins TRBV4-1 to TRBJ2-7, with 7 positions matching TRBD1. Per germline, CDR1 MGHRA and CDR2 YSYEKL. The CDR3 contains 15 residues. J lost 6 bases, V lost 0 bases, and 8 bases had no gene match. DNA of the CDR3: TGCGCCAGCAGCCAAGATCGGAACAGGGGTGGCGAGCAGTACTTC. It is translated as CASSQDRNRGGEQYF.

This clone occurred once. The chain carries TRBV10-1 and TRBJ2-1; D call uncertain. V was pared by 2 bases and J by 10 bases, with 6 bases between. The CDR3 extends over 11 amino acids. Germline loops: CDR1 WNHNN, CDR2 SYGVQD (reference sequence). CDR3 sequence: CASSEPREQFF. CDR3 coding DNA: TGCGCCAGCAGTGAGCCCCGGGAGCAGTTCTTC.

The chain has TRBV5-1 and TRBJ2-1, with unresolved D. The length of the CDR3 is 11 residues. In germline, CDR1 is SGHRS, CDR2 YFSETQ. V lost 3 bases to trimming and J lost 12 bases, with 10 bases between them. The chain's CDR3 is CASSSSTLQFF. The CDR3 nucleotides read TGCGCCAGCAGCTCTAGTACCCTGCAGTTCTTC.

The chain is built from TRBV7-2 and TRBJ1-2; 12 bases line up with TRBD1. Germline assignment: CDR1 SGHTA and CDR2 FQGNSA. The CDR3 is 14 amino acids. The trim removed 5 bases at V and 6 bases at J, leaving 4 bases unmatched. CDR3 DNA: TGTGCCAGCAGCCCGGGACAGGGGGCGAATGGCTACACCTTC. Translating it yields CASSPGQGANGYTF.

This clone was detected once. This rearrangement joins TRBV4-2 to TRBJ1-1; tentative D call: TRBD1 (6 bases). In germline, CDR1 is LGHNA, CDR2 YNFKEQ. The CDR3 covers 14 residues. Trimming took 5 bases from V and 2 from J, leaving 12 bases between them. The CDR3 is CASSSRDNNTEAFF. CDR3 nucleotides: TGTGCCAGCAGCTCCCGGGACAACAACACTGAAGCTTTCTTT.

This clone was recorded a few times. J is TRBJ2-1 and V is TRBV5-1; TRBD1 aligns across 9 bases. V trimming: 0 bases; J trimming: 4 bases; junction bases outside the gene matches: 5. This CDR3 region has 16 residues. Looked up from germline, CDR1 is SGHRS and CDR2 is YFSETQ. Here the CDR3 DNA reads TGCGCCAGCAGCTTGGGAGACAGGGGGACTTACAATGAGCAGTTCTTC. This gives the protein CASSLGDRGTYNEQFF.

This chain uses TRBV12-5 with TRBJ1-2; 7 nucleotides line up with TRBD1. Per germline, CDR1 LGHNT and CDR2 FRNRAP. With 5 bases clipped from V and 8 bases from J, the junction kept 8 bases outside the gene matches. The CDR3 extends over 13 amino acids. Written as DNA, the CDR3 is TGTGCTAGTGGTCTACGACAGGGCTCCGGCTACACCTTC. The encoded protein is CASGLRQGSGYTF.

The gene calls are TRBV10-2 and TRBJ1-1; no clear D. The length of the CDR3 is 15 residues. Trimming left V 3 bases short and J 0 bases short, with 11 bases between. Germline values: CDR1 WSHSY, CDR2 SAAADI. The DNA for the CDR3 is TGCGCCAGCAGTGACTTAAGACGGGTGAACACTGAAGCTTTCTTT. It specifies CASSDLRRVNTEAFF.

This clone showed up just a few times. This rearrangement joins TRBV29-1 to TRBJ2-7; TRBD1 matches 9 bases. CDR1 SQVTM and CDR2 ANQGSEA come from the germline V gene. Losses at the gene ends were 5 bases for V and 6 bases for J; bases not matched to a gene: 11. CDR3 length: 14 residues. The CDR3 loop reads CSVRPGQGLAEQYF. As DNA, the CDR3 is TGCAGCGTTCGACCGGGACAGGGACTTGCCGAGCAGTACTTC.

J is TRBJ1-5 and V is TRBV6-1, with D possibly matching TRBD1 (5 bases). CDR3 length: 16 residues. Trimming cost V 4 bases and J 7 bases, with 20 bases left between them. In germline, CDR1 is MNHNS, CDR2 SASEGT. The CDR3 DNA is TGTGCCAGCAGTGCCGATGTTTGGGGTGCAGGGCAGCCCCAGCATTTT. Its protein product is CASSADVWGAGQPQHF.

This clone was counted ten times or more. The chain combines TRBV9 with TRBJ1-1; maybe TRBD1 (6 bases). CDR1 and CDR2 (germline): SGDLS, YYNGEE. The CDR3 totals 13 residues. Trimming pared 2 bases from V and 4 bases from J, leaving 9 bases between. The CDR3 spells CASSVAQGTEAFF. CDR3 DNA sequence: TGTGCCAGCAGCGTCGCACAGGGCACTGAAGCTTTCTTT.

The chain joins TRBV19 to TRBJ1-1, with 11 bases identical to TRBD1. The CDR3 is made up of 15 amino acids. Trimming at V came to 6 bases and at J to 4 bases, leaving 7 bases not matched to a gene. Germline CDR1 LNHDA, CDR2 SQIVND (reference sequence). CDR3 region: CASRDRGQGSTEAFF. CDR3 nucleotides: TGTGCCAGTAGGGACAGGGGGCAGGGAAGCACTGAAGCTTTCTTT.

This clone has more than one count but fewer than ten. The chain recombines TRBV6-5 with TRBJ2-1; 7 bases map to TRBD2. After removal of 5 bases from V and 2 bases from J, the junction contained 6 bases not matched to a gene. Per the germline V gene, CDR1 is MNHEY and CDR2 is SVGAGI. The CDR3 length is 15 residues. The CDR3 sequence: CASSAVAGAYNEQFF. The CDR3 region has the DNA TGTGCCAGCAGTGCAGTTGCGGGGGCCTACAATGAGCAGTTCTTC.

V usage is TRBV11-2 and J usage is TRBJ1-6; 7 nucleotides align to TRBD1. CDR1 SGHAT and CDR2 FQNNGV come from the germline V gene. V trimming: 8 bases; J trimming: 9 bases; junction bases outside the gene matches: 7. The CDR3 has 13 residues. CDR3 DNA: TGTGCCAGCTCTGACAGGGCGAGTTCACCCCTCCACTTT. It codes for CASSDRASSPLHF.

This clone was counted only a few times. This chain connects TRBV30 to TRBJ1-1; D uncertain. Germline CDR1 reads GTSNPN; CDR2 reads SVGIG (reference sequence). The CDR3 runs 12 residues. Trimming pared 0 bases from V and 11 bases from J, leaving 13 bases between. The DNA of the CDR3 is TGTGCCTGGAGTGTTGGCTCCTACGGGGCTTTCTTT. As protein: CAWSVGSYGAFF.

The chain has TRBV10-3 and TRBJ2-7; TRBD2 matches at 11 bases. V lost 6 bases and J lost 6; bases outside the gene matches: 10. The germline V gene has CDR1 ENHRY and CDR2 SYGVKD. The CDR3 runs 15 residues. The CDR3 DNA sequence: TGTGCCATCAGATCTGGACTAGCGGGCCTCTCCGAGCAGTACTTC. Translating gives CAIRSGLAGLSEQYF.

The chain employs TRBV18 and TRBJ2-3; D may be TRBD2 (6 bases). This CDR3 has 15 residues. In germline, CDR1 is KGHSH, CDR2 LQKENI. The V and J ends lost 3 bases and 2 bases respectively, with 12 bases between them. CDR3 region: CASSPAGGSTDTQYF. CDR3 nucleotide sequence: TGTGCCAGCTCACCCGCCGGAGGGTCCACAGATACGCAGTATTTT.

This clone was seen more than once but under ten times. This rearrangement joins TRBV6-5 to TRBJ2-2; 9 bases are shared with TRBD1. CDR1 and CDR2 (germline): MNHEY, SVGAGI. With 0 bases clipped from V and 5 bases from J, the junction kept 4 bases outside the gene matches. The CDR3 loop spans 16 amino acids. This CDR3 reads CASSYSWTGVTGELFF. For the CDR3, the DNA is TGTGCCAGCAGTTACTCGTGGACAGGGGTAACCGGGGAGCTGTTTTTT.

This clone was picked up a small number of times. The V call is TRBV28, the J call TRBJ2-7; tentatively, D is TRBD2 (5 bases). Germline V gene lookup returns CDR1 MDHEN and CDR2 SYDVKM. The CDR3 contains 12 residues. CDR3 sequence (DNA): TGTGGCAGTGCTAGCCTTACCTACGAGCAGTACTTC. It specifies CGSASLTYEQYF.